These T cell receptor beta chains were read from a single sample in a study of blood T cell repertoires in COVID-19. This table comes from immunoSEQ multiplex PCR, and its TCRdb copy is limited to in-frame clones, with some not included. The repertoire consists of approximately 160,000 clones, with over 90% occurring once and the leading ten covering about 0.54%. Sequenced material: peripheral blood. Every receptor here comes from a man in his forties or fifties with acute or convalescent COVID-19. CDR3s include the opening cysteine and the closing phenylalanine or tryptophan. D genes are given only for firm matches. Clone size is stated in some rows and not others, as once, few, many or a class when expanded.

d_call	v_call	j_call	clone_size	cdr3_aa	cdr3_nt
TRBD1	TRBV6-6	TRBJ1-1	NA	CASSYSGRGSGTEAFF	TGTGCCAGCAGTTACTCAGGCAGGGGGTCCGGCACTGAAGCTTTCTTT
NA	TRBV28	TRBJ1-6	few	CASSLTPPGFNSPLHF	TGTGCCAGCAGTTTAACCCCTCCAGGGTTTAATTCACCCCTCCACTTT
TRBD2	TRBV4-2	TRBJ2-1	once	CASSQDWAGPGTSGPEPEQFF	TGTGCCAGCAGCCAAGATTGGGCAGGTCCCGGGACTAGCGGGCCGGAGCCTGAGCAGTTCTTC
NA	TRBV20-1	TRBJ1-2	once	CSASGGQWANYGYTF	TGCAGTGCTAGTGGAGGACAGTGGGCCAACTATGGCTACACCTTC
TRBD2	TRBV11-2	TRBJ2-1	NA	CASSVDSGSYNEQFF	TGTGCCAGCAGCGTAGATAGCGGGAGTTACAATGAGCAGTTCTTC
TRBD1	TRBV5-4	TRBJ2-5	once	CASSPDPPGQVKETQYF	TGTGCCAGCAGCCCCGATCCCCCCGGACAGGTTAAAGAGACCCAGTACTTC
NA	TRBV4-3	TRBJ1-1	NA	CASSPSRGTEAFF	TGCGCCAGCAGCCCGTCCCGAGGGACTGAAGCTTTCTTT
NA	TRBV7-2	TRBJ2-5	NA	CASSLTNGEAQETQYF	TGTGCCAGCAGCTTGACGAACGGGGAGGCCCAAGAGACCCAGTACTTC
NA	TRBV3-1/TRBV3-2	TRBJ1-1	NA	CASSLVGGAEAFF	TGTGCCAGCAGCCTAGTTGGGGGGGCTGAAGCTTTCTTT
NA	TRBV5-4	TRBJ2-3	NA	CASSSPTDTQYF	TGTGCCAGCAGCTCCCCAACAGATACGCAGTATTTT
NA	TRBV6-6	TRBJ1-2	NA	CASSYSGGPAMGGYTF	TGTGCCAGCAGTTACTCGGGGGGACCCGCGATGGGAGGCTACACCTTC
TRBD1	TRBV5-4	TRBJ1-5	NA	CARGQSNQPQHF	TGTGCCAGGGGACAGAGCAATCAGCCCCAGCATTTT
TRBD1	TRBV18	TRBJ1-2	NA	CASSLNRDSSTF	TGTGCCAGCTCACTAAACCGGGACAGCAGCACCTTC
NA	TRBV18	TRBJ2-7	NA	CASSPGAQRNSYEQYF	TGTGCCAGCTCACCAGGAGCCCAAAGGAACTCCTACGAGCAGTACTTC